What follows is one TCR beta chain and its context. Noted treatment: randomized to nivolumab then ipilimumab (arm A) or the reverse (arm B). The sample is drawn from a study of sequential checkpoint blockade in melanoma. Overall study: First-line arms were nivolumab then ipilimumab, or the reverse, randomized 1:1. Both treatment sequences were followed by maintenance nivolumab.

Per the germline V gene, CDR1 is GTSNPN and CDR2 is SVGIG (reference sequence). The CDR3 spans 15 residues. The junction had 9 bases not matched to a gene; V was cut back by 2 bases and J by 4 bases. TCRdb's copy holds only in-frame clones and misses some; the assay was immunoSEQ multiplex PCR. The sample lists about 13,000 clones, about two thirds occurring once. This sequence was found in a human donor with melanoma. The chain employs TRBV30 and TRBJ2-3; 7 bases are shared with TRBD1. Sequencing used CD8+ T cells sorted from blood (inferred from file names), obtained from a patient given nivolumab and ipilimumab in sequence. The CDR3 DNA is TGTGCCTGGAGTCCCCCCGGGACAGCATCAGATACGCAGTATTTT. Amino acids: CAWSPPGTASDTQYF.